This entry describes one TCR beta chain. Unmatched junction bases numbered 10, after V lost 4 bases and J lost 3 bases. The CDR3 spans 16 residues. Germline lookup yields CDR1 SGHDT and CDR2 YYEEEE. The table came from immunoSEQ multiplex PCR; TCRdb's copy has only in-frame clones and leaves some out. The table has about 100,000 clones, roughly 84% seen once. The data stem from a study of blood T cell repertoires in COVID-19. This clonotype originated in a human donor in a cohort sampled during active COVID-19. The V call is TRBV5-6, the J call TRBJ2-7; 10 nucleotides match TRBD2. Sequencing used peripheral blood. The CDR3 spells CASSGGSGGLIYEQYV. CDR3 nucleotide sequence: TGTGCCAGCAGCGGCGGTAGCGGGGGGCTCATCTACGAGCAGTACGTC.